This TCR beta chain derives from a study of type 1 regulatory T cells. About the study: This in vitro CD4 product, T-allo10, is enriched for Tr1 cells and alloantigen-specific. Study-wide points: Compared with non-Tr1 cells, Tr1 cells showed a narrower TCR repertoire.

Germline V gene sequence: CDR1 MGHRA, CDR2 YSYEKL. The CDR3 loop spans 16 amino acids. The V end was cut by 0 bases, the J end by 3 bases, with 14 bases between. TCRdb re-called the reads through MiXCR, storing one row per CDR3 protein. The sample lists 60,000 to 70,000 distinct CDR3 sequences, more than 45% occurring once. This clonotype occurred a few times. Its target is unknown. The source of this sequence is a human donor in good health. The sequenced sample consisted of cultured non-Tr1 T cells, either the whole culture or a sorted T cell fraction (not recorded which). The chain combines TRBV4-1 with TRBJ1-2; weak D call: TRBD1 (5 bases). CDR3 DNA: TGCGCCAGCAGCCAAGATCCGGGGGGTGTTGACTATGGCTACACCTTC. This codes for CASSQDPGGVDYGYTF.